The present T cell receptor beta chain was sequenced within a study of cytomegalovirus exposure and HLA in healthy donors. This CDR3 is 17 amino acids long. Germline-derived CDR1 and CDR2 are MGHRA and YSYEKL. V was trimmed by 0 bases and J by 0 bases, leaving 9 bases between them. PCR was performed using 60 Vbeta and 13 Jbeta primers. Sequenced by immunoSEQ multiplex PCR; TCRdb stores in-frame clones only, minus some. The sample records approximately 150,000 clones, over 60% being singletons. The chain is built from TRBV4-1 and TRBJ1-6; no definite D call. The sequenced sample consisted of PBMCs. The source is a male donor in good health and CMV-seronegative. This chain's CDR3 is CASSQDEGGSYNSPLHF. The CDR3 DNA is TGCGCCAGCAGCCAAGATGAGGGAGGCTCCTATAATTCACCCCTCCACTTT.